The 5 T cell receptor beta chains in this list originate from one sample, sequenced in a study of shared clonotypes between healthy human individuals. Some clones are missing from TCRdb's copy, which holds only in-frame ones; the method was immunoSEQ multiplex PCR. The sample records roughly 760,000 clones, 74% being singletons. Sequenced: memory CD4+ T cells sorted from blood. The sample's subset: CD45RA-negative fraction. The receptors stem from a woman aged 25-40 years in good health.

This clone was seen repeatedly, ten times or more. This chain uses TRBV19 with TRBJ2-1; D may correspond to TRBD1 or TRBD2 (5 bases each). Germline V gene data show CDR1 as LNHDA and CDR2 as SQIVND (reference sequence). Trimming removed 5 bases from V and 6 bases from J, with 14 bases in between. CDR3 length: 14 amino acids. The CDR3 sequence: CASSRPGPPNEQFF. The CDR3 DNA reads TGTGCCAGTAGTCGACCGGGGCCTCCCAATGAGCAGTTCTTC.

J is TRBJ2-1 and V is TRBV4-2; D possibly corresponds to TRBD2 (5 bases). V was pared by 1 base and J by 7 bases, with 17 bases between. The germline CDR1 and CDR2 sequences are LGHNA and YNFKEQ. The CDR3 runs to 16 residues. In DNA, the CDR3 is TGTGCCAGCAGCCAAGTAGGACTGGGAGCTAGGAATGAGCAGTTCTTC. As protein: CASSQVGLGARNEQFF.

The chain has TRBV5-6 and TRBJ2-3, with 12 bases identical to TRBD2. Per germline, CDR1 SGHDT and CDR2 YYEEEE. This CDR3 comprises 14 residues. V lost 5 bases and J lost 6; bases outside the gene matches: 4. As DNA, the CDR3 is TGTGCCAGCAGAACGACTAGCGGGAGTGATACGCAGTATTTT. It encodes CASRTTSGSDTQYF.

This clone was observed a few times. The chain links TRBV29-1 to TRBJ1-2; D is undetermined. Trimming took off 7 bases at V and 4 bases at J, with 13 bases between the two ends. The CDR3 extends over 12 amino acids. Germline values: CDR1 SQVTM, CDR2 ANQGSEA. The CDR3 nucleotides are TGCAGCGCGTTGGGTGGGAGCTATGGCTACACCTTC. Amino acid sequence: CSALGGSYGYTF.

The chain uses TRBV19 and TRBJ2-7; D possibly corresponds to TRBD1 (6 bases). Germline CDR1 is LNHDA and CDR2 is SQIVND (reference sequence). This CDR3 is 14 amino acids long. Deletions cut 2 bases from V and 2 bases from J, with 10 bases between. CDR3 region: CASSINRVTYEQYF. In DNA form, the CDR3 reads TGTGCCAGTAGTATAAACAGGGTTACCTACGAGCAGTACTTC.